The following is a TCR beta chain sequence with its context. Its specificity is not known. All patients picked for sequencing had shown, by flow cytometry, an expansion of CD8+CD57+ cells. All participating patients were living with severe acquired aplastic anemia. Blood sampling was performed on the patients, and none of them had received therapy by then. This entry is derived from a study of CD8+CD57+ T cells in acquired aplastic anemia. Across the whole study: Average DNA yield from sorted CD4+ and CD8+ cells was about 3 ug. Findings of the study overall: Both patients and controls carried the same twenty-nine CD8+ CDR3 sequences.

Genomic DNA was employed as the template in profiling TCR beta VDJ and CDR3. From the reads, TCRdb called clonotypes with MiXCR, one entry per CDR3 protein. The sample consists of under 500,000 distinct CDR3 sequences, around 30% of them appearing once. V was shortened by 0 bases and J by 2 bases, with 9 bases between the two germline ends. Germline V gene sequence: CDR1 SGHRS, CDR2 YFSETQ. The CDR3 runs to 15 residues. The source of this sequence is a human donor with aplastic anemia. V and J are TRBV5-1 and TRBJ2-1; D possibly corresponds to TRBD1 (6 bases). The sample was sorted CD4+, CD8+, or CD8+CD57+ T cells (not recorded which) from PBMCs. Here the CDR3 reads CASSLAAGAYNEQFF. DNA for the CDR3: TGCGCCAGCAGCTTGGCGGCAGGGGCCTACAATGAGCAGTTCTTC.